Below are 5 T cell receptor beta chains sequenced from a single sample in a study of blood T cell repertoires in COVID-19. The repertoire was sequenced with immunoSEQ multiplex PCR; TCRdb's copy has only in-frame clones and lacks some. Of 350,000 to 400,000 clones listed, about 89% were seen once; the top ten hold about 0.9%. The sequencing sample was made of PBMCs or T cells enriched from blood (not recorded which). The origin of the receptors is a woman aged 40 to 50 who had been exposed to COVID-19.

The chain is built from TRBV3-1 (or the pseudogene TRBV3-2) and TRBJ1-1, with 12 positions matching TRBD1. The CDR3 spans 18 residues. From germline, CDR1 is LGHDT and CDR2 YNNKEL (reference sequence). Germline trimming cut 4 bases from V and 5 bases from J; bases unmatched to any gene: 14. CDR3 sequence reads: CASSRIAGTGGRGTEAFF. The CDR3 region has the DNA TGTGCCAGCAGCCGGATTGCCGGGACAGGGGGCAGGGGGACTGAAGCTTTCTTT.

The rearrangement links TRBV2 to TRBJ2-7; D not certain. Germline CDR1 is SNHLY and CDR2 is FYNNEI. V was shortened by 5 bases and J by 1 base, with 6 bases between the two germline ends. The CDR3 has 12 residues. The CDR3 reads CASSTASYEQYF. The CDR3 bases are TGTGCCAGCAGTACAGCTTCCTACGAGCAGTACTTC. Variable domain in full (rest from reference TRBV2 and TRBJ2-7): EPEVTQTPSHQVTQMGQEVILRCVPISNHLYFYWYRQILGQKVEFLVSFYNNEISEKSEIFDDQFSVERPDGSNFTLKIRSTKLEDSAMYFCASSTASYEQYFGPGTRLTVT.

The chain has TRBV5-1 and TRBJ2-7, with 7 bases aligning to TRBD1. Losses at the gene ends were 0 bases for V and 3 bases for J; bases not matched to a gene: 3. This CDR3 is 14 amino acids long. Germline V lookup: CDR1 SGHRS, CDR2 YFSETQ. CDR3 nucleotides: TGCGCCAGCAGCTTGGGACAGGGTGGCTACGAGCAGTACTTC. It specifies CASSLGQGGYEQYF.

This chain links TRBV9 with TRBJ2-3; maybe TRBD2 (6 bases). V was clipped by 4 bases and J by 1 base, with 13 bases between them. CDR1 and CDR2 (germline): SGDLS, YYNGEE. The CDR3 length is 15 residues. The CDR3 coding sequence is TGTGCCAGCAGCATCCGGGACTGGGGCACAGATACGCAGTATTTT. It is translated as CASSIRDWGTDTQYF.

The chain uses TRBV6-5 and TRBJ1-2; 7 bases align to TRBD1. V was pared by 3 bases and J by 7 bases, with 5 bases of the junction left unmatched. The CDR3 length is 13 residues. CDR1 MNHEY and CDR2 SVGAGI come from the germline V gene. The CDR3 loop is CASSYTGVSGYTF. The CDR3 DNA follows: TGTGCCAGCAGTTATACAGGGGTTAGTGGCTACACCTTC.